The rows below give T cell receptor beta chains drawn from one sample of a study of T cells in localized non-small cell lung cancer. The method was immunoSEQ multiplex PCR; TCRdb's version includes in-frame clones alone and lacks a portion of them. This sample has about 26,000 clones, with about 85% found just once. Sequencing was performed on peripheral blood, taken before any cancer treatment. The receptors come from a female donor aged 60 or older with stage II squamous cell lung carcinoma. Each CDR3 is given with its conserved first and last residue. A D gene is named only where the DNA matches it firmly. Where a row states a size, it is once, few, many or the class of an expanded clone; other rows omit it.

v_gene,d_gene,abundance,j_gene,CDR3aa,CDR3nt
TRBV6-1,NA,NA,TRBJ2-6,CASDGAGANVLTF,TGTGCCAGCGACGGGGCTGGGGCCAACGTCCTGACTTTC
TRBV9,NA,NA,TRBJ1-3,CASSPRQASSGNTIYF,TGTGCCAGCAGCCCCCGACAGGCGAGCTCTGGAAACACCATATATTTT
TRBV9,NA,NA,TRBJ2-1,CASSVDPASSYNEQFF,TGTGCCAGCAGCGTAGATCCGGCTAGCTCCTACAATGAGCAGTTCTTC
TRBV15,NA,NA,TRBJ1-1,CATSFNRDTEAFF,TGTGCCACCAGCTTCAACAGGGACACTGAAGCTTTCTTT
TRBV10-3,NA,once,TRBJ1-4,CAISESAEGEKLFF,TGTGCCATCAGTGAGTCAGCAGAGGGTGAAAAACTGTTTTTT
TRBV5-1,TRBD1,NA,TRBJ2-6,CASSLGQGYRANVLTF,TGCGCCAGCAGCTTGGGACAGGGGTATAGGGCCAACGTCCTGACTTTC
TRBV6-5,NA,NA,TRBJ2-2,CASRGWTGELFF,TGTGCCAGCAGAGGGTGGACCGGGGAGCTGTTTTTT
TRBV6-1,TRBD2,NA,TRBJ2-1,CASSVASGGTYNEQFF,TGTGCCAGCAGTGTGGCTAGCGGGGGGACCTACAATGAGCAGTTCTTC
TRBV19,TRBD1,NA,TRBJ1-5,CASNDSGTGKQPQHF,TGTGCCAGTAACGATTCCGGGACAGGGAAACAGCCCCAGCATTTT
TRBV27,TRBD2,NA,TRBJ2-7,CASSGAGGEQYF,TGTGCCAGCAGTGGAGCGGGGGGCGAGCAGTACTTC
TRBV21-1,NA,once,TRBJ2-2,CASSKVRSHWASNTGELFF,TGTGCCAGCAGCAAAGTAAGGAGTCATTGGGCTTCGAACACCGGGGAGCTGTTTTTT
TRBV5-1,NA,NA,TRBJ2-1,CASRRDGEYNEQFF,TGCGCCAGCAGGAGGGACGGGGAGTACAATGAGCAGTTCTTC
TRBV6-6,NA,NA,TRBJ2-5,CASSYGQLYQETQYF,TGTGCCAGCAGTTACGGACAGCTATACCAAGAGACCCAGTACTTC
TRBV7-9,NA,NA,TRBJ1-2,CASSYGQSSYGYTF,TGTGCCAGCAGCTACGGACAGTCTTCATATGGCTACACCTTC
TRBV6-1,NA,NA,TRBJ1-1,CATFRDTRNTEAFF,TGTGCCACTTTCCGGGACACAAGGAACACTGAAGCTTTCTTT
TRBV28,NA,NA,TRBJ1-5,CASSLGGKAQPQHF,TGTGCCAGCAGTTTAGGGGGGAAGGCTCAGCCCCAGCATTTT
TRBV5-4,NA,NA,TRBJ2-7,CASSPPSGGEQYF,TGTGCCAGCAGCCCCCCTTCGGGCGGCGAGCAGTACTTC
TRBV6-1,NA,NA,TRBJ2-6,CASSEEPRGSSGANVLTF,TGTGCCAGCAGTGAAGAACCCCGGGGCTCCTCTGGGGCCAACGTCCTGACTTTC
TRBV6-5,TRBD2,NA,TRBJ2-7,CASSYFVAGRYEQYF,TGTGCCAGCAGTTACTTTGTAGCGGGAAGGTACGAGCAGTACTTC
TRBV10-3,NA,NA,TRBJ2-1,CAISVQGGDEQFF,TGTGCCATCAGTGTTCAGGGGGGGGATGAGCAGTTCTTC
TRBV9,TRBD1,once,TRBJ1-6,CASSVTGDNSPLHF,TGTGCCAGCAGCGTAACAGGGGATAATTCACCCCTCCACTTT
TRBV5-1,NA,NA,TRBJ1-1,CASSVQGRNTEAFF,TGCGCCAGCAGCGTACAGGGAAGGAACACTGAAGCTTTCTTT
TRBV28,TRBD1,NA,TRBJ1-1,CASRLGTGGNTEAFF,TGTGCCAGCAGGCTGGGGACAGGGGGCAACACTGAAGCTTTCTTT
TRBV29-1,NA,NA,TRBJ1-4,CSSRDTGEKLFF,TGCAGTTCCCGCGATACAGGGGAAAAACTGTTTTTT
TRBV7-3,NA,NA,TRBJ1-1,CASSLSGNTEAFF,TGTGCCAGCAGCTTATCAGGGAACACTGAAGCTTTCTTT
TRBV15,TRBD1,NA,TRBJ1-4,CATSMSTGGLNEKLFF,TGTGCCACCAGCATGTCCACAGGGGGCCTGAATGAAAAACTGTTTTTT
TRBV11-2,NA,NA,TRBJ2-5,CASSLGFQETQYF,TGTGCCAGCAGCTTAGGGTTCCAAGAGACCCAGTACTTC
TRBV27,TRBD1,NA,TRBJ1-2,CASSRPTGNGYTF,TGTGCCAGCAGCCGACCGACAGGGAATGGCTACACCTTC
TRBV4-2,TRBD2,NA,TRBJ2-3,CASSPRTSADTQYF,TGTGCCAGCAGCCCTCGGACTAGCGCAGATACGCAGTATTTT
TRBV19,TRBD1,NA,TRBJ1-2,CASRGTGNYGYTF,TGTGCCAGTAGAGGGACAGGGAACTATGGCTACACCTTC
TRBV28,TRBD1,NA,TRBJ1-1,CASRPQGGRTEAFF,TGTGCCAGCAGGCCACAGGGGGGGCGCACTGAAGCTTTCTTT
TRBV13,TRBD1,NA,TRBJ2-7,CASSLYRGEQYF,TGTGCCAGCAGCTTATACAGGGGCGAGCAGTACTTC
TRBV5-1,NA,NA,TRBJ1-6,CASSLGPSGGGAPLHF,TGCGCCAGCAGCTTGGGCCCGTCCGGGGGCGGGGCACCCCTCCACTTT
TRBV27,TRBD2,NA,TRBJ2-1,CASSYRLAGSNEQFF,TGTGCCAGCAGTTACCGACTAGCGGGAAGTAATGAGCAGTTCTTC
TRBV4-1,TRBD1,NA,TRBJ2-3,CASSQQQGPDTQYF,TGCGCCAGCAGCCAACAACAGGGGCCAGATACGCAGTATTTT
TRBV7-9,TRBD2,NA,TRBJ2-2,CASSPAGEANTGELFF,TGTGCCAGCAGCCCAGCGGGAGAGGCTAACACCGGGGAGCTGTTTTTT
TRBV30,NA,NA,TRBJ1-5,CAWSVSGFDGQHF,TGTGCCTGGAGTGTATCTGGGTTCGATGGCCAGCATTTT
TRBV9,NA,NA,TRBJ1-1,CASSSRLGDTEAFF,TGTGCCAGCAGCTCCCGGTTGGGGGACACTGAAGCTTTCTTT
TRBV29-1,TRBD1,once,TRBJ1-1,CSVAGQRNTEAFF,TGCAGCGTTGCGGGACAGCGTAACACTGAAGCTTTCTTT
TRBV18,TRBD1,NA,TRBJ2-2,CASSLGTGRTGELFF,TGTGCCAGCTCACTCGGGACAGGGAGGACCGGGGAGCTGTTTTTT
TRBV9,NA,NA,TRBJ2-6,CASSVQRSGANVLTF,TGTGCCAGCAGCGTACAGCGGTCTGGGGCCAACGTCCTGACTTTC
TRBV27,NA,NA,TRBJ2-1,CASSVSGSSYNEQFF,TGTGCCAGCAGTGTTAGCGGAAGCTCCTACAATGAGCAGTTCTTC
TRBV28,NA,NA,TRBJ2-7,CASSLYQRSYEQYF,TGTGCCAGCTCGCTCTATCAACGCTCCTACGAGCAGTACTTC
TRBV4-3,NA,once,TRBJ1-5,CASSQDPWDGQPQHF,TGCGCCAGCAGCCAAGATCCGTGGGATGGTCAGCCCCAGCATTTT
TRBV4-3,TRBD1,NA,TRBJ1-4,CASSQERKGQGNEKLFF,TGCGCCAGCAGCCAAGAAAGGAAGGGACAGGGTAATGAAAAACTGTTTTTT
TRBV7-9,NA,NA,TRBJ1-5,CASSLSGQMNQPQHF,TGTGCCAGCAGCTTATCGGGTCAGATGAATCAGCCCCAGCATTTT
TRBV7-3,NA,NA,TRBJ2-7,CASSLCLTKYEQYF,TGTGCCAGCAGCTTATGTTTGACAAAGTACGAGCAGTACTTC
TRBV6-5,NA,NA,TRBJ1-1,CASAKNTEAFF,TGTGCCAGCGCGAAGAACACTGAAGCTTTCTTT
TRBV27,TRBD2,NA,TRBJ2-7,CASSVGLAVRGHYEQYF,TGTGCCAGCAGTGTGGGACTAGCGGTTAGAGGCCACTACGAGCAGTACTTC
TRBV19,NA,NA,TRBJ1-6,CASSSPRTAPFGALHF,TGTGCCAGTAGTTCCCCCAGGACAGCTCCCTTTGGGGCCCTCCACTTT
TRBV9,TRBD1,once,TRBJ2-5,CASSGQGASETQYF,TGTGCCAGCAGCGGCCAGGGGGCCTCAGAGACCCAGTACTTC
TRBV30,TRBD1,NA,TRBJ2-1,CAWSRDRDNEQFF,TGTGCCTGGAGTAGGGACAGGGACAATGAGCAGTTCTTC
TRBV5-5,NA,NA,TRBJ2-2,CASSWGQGSSTGELFF,TGTGCCAGCAGCTGGGGGCAGGGTTCGAGCACCGGGGAGCTGTTTTTT
TRBV7-2,TRBD1,NA,TRBJ1-5,CASSLAGQYSNQPQHF,TGTGCCAGCAGCTTAGCGGGACAGTATAGCAATCAGCCCCAGCATTTT
TRBV27,NA,NA,TRBJ2-7,CATRLLSGPSSYEQYF,TGTGCCACGCGCCTCTTAAGCGGGCCGAGCTCCTACGAGCAGTACTTC